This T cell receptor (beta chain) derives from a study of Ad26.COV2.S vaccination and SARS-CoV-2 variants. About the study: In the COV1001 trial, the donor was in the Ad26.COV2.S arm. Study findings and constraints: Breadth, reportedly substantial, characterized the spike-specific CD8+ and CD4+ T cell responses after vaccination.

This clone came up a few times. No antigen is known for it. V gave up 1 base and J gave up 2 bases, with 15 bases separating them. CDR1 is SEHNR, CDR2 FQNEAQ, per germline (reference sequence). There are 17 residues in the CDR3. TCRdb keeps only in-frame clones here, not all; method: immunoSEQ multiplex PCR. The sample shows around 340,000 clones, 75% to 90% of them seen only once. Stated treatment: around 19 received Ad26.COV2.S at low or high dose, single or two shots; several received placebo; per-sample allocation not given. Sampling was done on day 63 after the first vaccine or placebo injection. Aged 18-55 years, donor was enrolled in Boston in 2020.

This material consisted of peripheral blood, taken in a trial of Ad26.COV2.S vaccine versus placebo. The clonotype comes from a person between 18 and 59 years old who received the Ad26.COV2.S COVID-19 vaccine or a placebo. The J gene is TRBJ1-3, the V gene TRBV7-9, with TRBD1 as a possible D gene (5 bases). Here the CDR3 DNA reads TGTGCCAGCAGCTTAGAGGTTGATGGGACGGCTGGAAACACCATATATTTT. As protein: CASSLEVDGTAGNTIYF.